The rows below give T cell receptor beta chains drawn from one sample of a study of T-cell memory formation after mild COVID-19. TCRdb reanalysed the 5' RACE reads using MiXCR and keeps one entry per CDR3 protein. Among approximately 350,000 distinct CDR3 sequences listed, around 28% were seen once. What was sequenced was PBMCs or a T cell subset sorted from them (not recorded which). The receptors were sampled from an adult woman who had mild COVID-19 (a few samples of this study predate the infection). Cell type and time point are not known. CDR3s include the opening cysteine and the closing phenylalanine or tryptophan. The D gene is left open where the match is weak. Size tells how often a clone was seen (once, few, many) or the class of an expanded clone, and some rows leave it out.

TRBJ1-1	.	TRBV5-5	.	CASSSNRDYTEAFF	TGTGCCAGCAGCTCCAACAGGGATTACACTGAAGCTTTCTTT
TRBJ2-4	.	TRBV5-1	.	CASSLDAGTQGIQYF	TGCGCCAGCAGCTTGGACGCAGGGACCCAGGGCATTCAGTACTTC
TRBJ2-4	.	TRBV12-3/TRBV12-4	.	CASSSGTLQYF	TGTGCCAGCAGTTCCGGGACCCTTCAGTACTTC
TRBJ2-3	.	TRBV12-3/TRBV12-4	.	CASSYTGTTDTQYF	TGTGCCAGCAGTTACACAGGGACCACAGATACGCAGTATTTT
TRBJ1-5	.	TRBV6-2/TRBV6-3	TRBD1	CASRTGVGNQPQHF	TGTGCCAGCCGTACAGGGGTTGGCAATCAGCCCCAGCATTTT
TRBJ2-1	.	TRBV12-3/TRBV12-4	TRBD1	CASSFSQGVYNEQFF	TGTGCCAGCAGTTTCAGTCAGGGGGTCTACAATGAGCAGTTCTTC
TRBJ2-7	.	TRBV20-1	TRBD1	CSARTLGWTGAGEQYF	TGCAGTGCGCGCACCCTGGGGTGGACAGGGGCGGGAGAGCAGTACTTC
TRBJ1-1	.	TRBV14	.	CASSHRQMGQGNTEAFF	TGTGCCAGCAGCCACCGGCAAATGGGGCAGGGGAACACTGAAGCTTTCTTT
TRBJ2-3	few	TRBV20-1	TRBD2	CSANRGGNPTDTQYF	TGCAGTGCCAATCGGGGGGGGAACCCCACAGATACGCAGTATTTT
TRBJ1-5	.	TRBV9	.	CASSAGDGVGQPQHF	TGTGCCAGCAGCGCAGGGGATGGAGTCGGGCAGCCCCAGCATTTT
TRBJ1-1	.	TRBV5-1	.	CASSLGRGGFEAFF	TGCGCCAGCAGCTTGGGCCGAGGGGGTTTCGAAGCTTTCTTT
TRBJ2-3	.	TRBV27	.	CASSYTLPRGADTQYF	TGTGCCAGCAGTTACACCCTTCCACGAGGAGCAGATACGCAGTATTTT
TRBJ1-1	.	TRBV21-1	.	CASSFRGDPGQENTEAFF	TGTGCCAGCAGCTTCCGAGGAGACCCGGGACAAGAGAACACTGAAGCTTTCTTT
TRBJ1-3	.	TRBV5-4	.	CASSLNGGNTIYF	TGTGCCAGCAGCTTGAACGGTGGAAACACCATATATTTT
TRBJ2-1	.	TRBV3-1	TRBD2	CASSQLTAGGNEQFF	TGTGCCAGCAGCCAGTTGACAGCGGGAGGTAATGAGCAGTTCTTC
TRBJ2-1	few	TRBV11-2	TRBD2	CASSLDRGGRAAQFF	TGTGCCAGCAGCTTAGATCGAGGCGGGAGGGCCGCGCAGTTCTTC
TRBJ1-1	many	TRBV7-3	.	CASSLIPGEGTEAFF	TGTGCCAGCAGCTTAATTCCAGGAGAGGGCACTGAAGCTTTCTTT
TRBJ1-2	.	TRBV27	TRBD1	CASSPYRGNYGYTF	TGTGCCAGCAGTCCCTACAGGGGTAACTATGGCTACACCTTC
TRBJ2-5	.	TRBV4-1	.	CASSQDLGGDWAQYF	TGCGCCAGCAGCCAAGATCTGGGAGGAGATTGGGCCCAGTACTTC
TRBJ2-1	many	TRBV5-1	.	CASRQSYEQFF	TGCGCCAGCCGACAGTCGTATGAGCAGTTCTTC
TRBJ2-5	.	TRBV6-5	TRBD1	CATLTGGRETQYF	TGTGCCACCCTGACAGGGGGCAGAGAGACCCAGTACTTC
TRBJ2-5	few	TRBV2	.	CASRAKTQYF	TGTGCCAGCAGGGCAAAGACCCAGTACTTC
TRBJ2-7	few	TRBV29-1	TRBD2	CSVANRLAGAYEQYF	TGCAGCGTTGCCAATAGACTAGCGGGAGCCTACGAGCAGTACTTC
TRBJ1-1	.	TRBV9	.	CARVNSLVRGGTEAFF	TGTGCCAGAGTCAACAGTCTAGTTCGGGGTGGGACTGAAGCTTTCTTT
TRBJ2-4	.	TRBV5-1	.	CASSLGGTRSGQYF	TGCGCCAGCAGCTTGGGAGGCACCCGCAGCGGCCAGTACTTC
TRBJ2-5	.	TRBV7-8	.	CATLQGGETQYF	TGTGCCACGTTACAGGGAGGAGAGACCCAGTACTTC
TRBJ2-7	.	TRBV18	TRBD1	CASSPGTGDSYEQYF	TGTGCCAGCTCACCAGGGACAGGGGATTCCTACGAGCAGTACTTC
TRBJ2-1	.	TRBV30	TRBD2	CAWSGYTLAGHYNEQFF	TGTGCCTGGAGTGGGTATACCCTAGCGGGACACTACAATGAGCAGTTCTTC
TRBJ2-7	few	TRBV7-3	TRBD2	CASSFTGGDEQYF	TGTGCCAGCAGCTTCACGGGAGGGGACGAGCAGTACTTC
TRBJ2-5	few	TRBV24-1	.	CATSDLTDSETQYF	TGTGCCACCAGTGATTTGACGGATAGCGAGACCCAGTACTTC